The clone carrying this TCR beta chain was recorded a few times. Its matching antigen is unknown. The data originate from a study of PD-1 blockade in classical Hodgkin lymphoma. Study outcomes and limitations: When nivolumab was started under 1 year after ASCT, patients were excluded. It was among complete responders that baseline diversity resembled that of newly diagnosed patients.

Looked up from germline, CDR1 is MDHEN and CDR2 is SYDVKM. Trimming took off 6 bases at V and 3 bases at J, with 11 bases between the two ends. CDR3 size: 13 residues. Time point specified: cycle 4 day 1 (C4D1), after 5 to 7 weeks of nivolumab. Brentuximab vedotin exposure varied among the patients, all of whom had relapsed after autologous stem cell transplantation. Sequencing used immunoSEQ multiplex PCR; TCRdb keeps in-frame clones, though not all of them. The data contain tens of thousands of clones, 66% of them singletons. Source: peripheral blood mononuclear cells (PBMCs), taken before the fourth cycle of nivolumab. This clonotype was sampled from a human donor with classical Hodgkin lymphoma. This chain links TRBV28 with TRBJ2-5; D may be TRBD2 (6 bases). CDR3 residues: CASRMGGEETQYF. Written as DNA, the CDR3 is TGTGCCAGCAGAATGGGGGGAGAAGAGACCCAGTACTTC. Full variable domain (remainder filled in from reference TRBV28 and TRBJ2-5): DVKVTQSSRYLVKRTGEKVFLECVQDMDHENMFWYRQDPGLGLRLIYFSYDVKMKEKGDIPEGYSVSREKKERFSLILESASTNQTSMYLCASRMGGEETQYFGPGTRLLVL.